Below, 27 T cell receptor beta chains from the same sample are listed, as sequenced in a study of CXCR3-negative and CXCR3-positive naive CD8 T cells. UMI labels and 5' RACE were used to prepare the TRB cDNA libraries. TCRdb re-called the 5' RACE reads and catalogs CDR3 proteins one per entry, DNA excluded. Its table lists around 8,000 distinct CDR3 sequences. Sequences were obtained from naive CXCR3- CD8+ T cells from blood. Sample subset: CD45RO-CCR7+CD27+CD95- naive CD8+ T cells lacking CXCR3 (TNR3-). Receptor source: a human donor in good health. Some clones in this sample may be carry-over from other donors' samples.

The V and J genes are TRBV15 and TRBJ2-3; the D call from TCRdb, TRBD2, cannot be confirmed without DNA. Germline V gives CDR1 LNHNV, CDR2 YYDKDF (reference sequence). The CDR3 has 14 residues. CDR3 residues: CATSPATVADTQYF. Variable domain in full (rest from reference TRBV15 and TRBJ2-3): DAMVIQNPRYQVTQFGKPVTLSCSQTLNHNVMYWYQQKSSQAPKLLFHYYDKDFNNEADTPDNFQSRRPNTSFCFLDIRSPGLGDTAMYLCATSPATVADTQYFGPGTRLTVL.

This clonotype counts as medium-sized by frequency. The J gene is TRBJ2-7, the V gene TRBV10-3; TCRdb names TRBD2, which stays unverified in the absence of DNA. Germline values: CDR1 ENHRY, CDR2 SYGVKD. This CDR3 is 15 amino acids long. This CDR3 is CAISEGHRYSYEQYF.

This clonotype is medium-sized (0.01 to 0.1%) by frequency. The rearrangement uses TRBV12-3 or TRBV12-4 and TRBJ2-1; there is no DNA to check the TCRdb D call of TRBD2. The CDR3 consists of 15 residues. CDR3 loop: CASSLAGREVDEQFF.

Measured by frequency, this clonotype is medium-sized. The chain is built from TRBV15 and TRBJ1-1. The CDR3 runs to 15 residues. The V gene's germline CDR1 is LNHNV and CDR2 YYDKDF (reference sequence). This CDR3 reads CATIPGLDMNTEAFF.

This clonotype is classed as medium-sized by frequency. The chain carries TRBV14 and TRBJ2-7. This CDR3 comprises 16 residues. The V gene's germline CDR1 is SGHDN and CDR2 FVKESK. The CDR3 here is CASSPDRSLSSYEQYF.

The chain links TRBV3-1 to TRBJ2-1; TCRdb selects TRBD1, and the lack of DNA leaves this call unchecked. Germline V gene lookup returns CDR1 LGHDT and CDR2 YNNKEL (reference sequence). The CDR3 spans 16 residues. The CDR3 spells CASSQWPGEGGNEQFF.

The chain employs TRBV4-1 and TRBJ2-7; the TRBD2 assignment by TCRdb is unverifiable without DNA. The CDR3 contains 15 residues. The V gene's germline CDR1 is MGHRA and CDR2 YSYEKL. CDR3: CASSPGGGGVAEQYF.

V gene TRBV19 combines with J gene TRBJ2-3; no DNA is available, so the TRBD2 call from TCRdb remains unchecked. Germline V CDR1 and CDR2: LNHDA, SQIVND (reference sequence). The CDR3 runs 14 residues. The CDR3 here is CASSIAGLPDTQYF. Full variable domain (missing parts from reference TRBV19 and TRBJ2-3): DGGITQSPKYLFRKEGQNVTLSCEQNLNHDAMYWYRQDPGQGLRLIYYSQIVNDFQKGDIAEGYSVSREKKESFPLTVTSAQKNPTAFYLCASSIAGLPDTQYFGPGTRLTVL.

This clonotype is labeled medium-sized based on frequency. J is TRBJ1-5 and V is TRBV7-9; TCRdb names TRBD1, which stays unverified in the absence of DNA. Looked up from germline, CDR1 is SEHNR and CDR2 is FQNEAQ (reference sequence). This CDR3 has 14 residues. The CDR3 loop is CASSSDRGYQPQHF.

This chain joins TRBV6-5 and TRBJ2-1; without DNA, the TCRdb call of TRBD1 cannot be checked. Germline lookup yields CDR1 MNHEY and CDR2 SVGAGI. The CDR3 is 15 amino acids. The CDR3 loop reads CASSTAGRGSNEQFF.

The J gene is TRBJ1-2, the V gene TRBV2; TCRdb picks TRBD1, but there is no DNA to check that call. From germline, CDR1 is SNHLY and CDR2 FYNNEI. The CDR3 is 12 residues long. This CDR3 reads CATRTSNYGYTF.

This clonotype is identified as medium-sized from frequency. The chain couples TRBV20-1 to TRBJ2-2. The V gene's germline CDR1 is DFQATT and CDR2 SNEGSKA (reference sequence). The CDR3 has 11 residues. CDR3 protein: CSARVTGELFF.

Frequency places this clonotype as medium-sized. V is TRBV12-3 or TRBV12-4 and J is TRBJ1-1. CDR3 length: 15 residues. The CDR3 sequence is CASSLAQGIQAEAFF.

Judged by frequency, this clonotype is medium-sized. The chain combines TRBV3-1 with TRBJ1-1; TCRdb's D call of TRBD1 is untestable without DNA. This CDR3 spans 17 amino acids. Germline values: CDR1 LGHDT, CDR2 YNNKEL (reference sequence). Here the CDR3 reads CASSQDAPWQENTEAFF.

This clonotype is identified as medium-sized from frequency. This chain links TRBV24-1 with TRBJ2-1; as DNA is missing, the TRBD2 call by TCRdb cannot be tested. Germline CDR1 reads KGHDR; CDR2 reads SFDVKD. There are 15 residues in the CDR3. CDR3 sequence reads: CATSEGLADYNEQFF.

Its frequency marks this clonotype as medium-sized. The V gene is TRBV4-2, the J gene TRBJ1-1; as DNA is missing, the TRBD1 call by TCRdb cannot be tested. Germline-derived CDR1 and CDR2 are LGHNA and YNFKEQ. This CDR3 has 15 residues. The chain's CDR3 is CASSQEGTTYTEAFF.

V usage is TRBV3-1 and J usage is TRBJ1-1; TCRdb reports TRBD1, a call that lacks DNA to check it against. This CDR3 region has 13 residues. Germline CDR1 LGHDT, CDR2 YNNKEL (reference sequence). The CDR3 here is CASSQDPGQGAFF.

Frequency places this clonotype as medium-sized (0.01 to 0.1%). This CDR3 is CASGIGRVTEAFF. J is TRBJ1-1 and V is TRBV25-1. The CDR3 covers 13 residues. The V gene's germline CDR1 is MGHDK and CDR2 SYGVNS. The complete variable domain, with remaining parts taken from reference TRBV25-1 and TRBJ1-1, reads EADIYQTPRYLVIGTGKKITLECSQTMGHDKMYWYQQDPGMELHLIHYSYGVNSTEKGDLSSESTVSRIRTEHFPLTLESARPSHTSQYLCASGIGRVTEAFFGQGTRLTVV.

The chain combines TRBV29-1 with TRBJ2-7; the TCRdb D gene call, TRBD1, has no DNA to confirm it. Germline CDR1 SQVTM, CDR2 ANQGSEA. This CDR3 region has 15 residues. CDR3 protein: CSVEGERQLSYEQYF.

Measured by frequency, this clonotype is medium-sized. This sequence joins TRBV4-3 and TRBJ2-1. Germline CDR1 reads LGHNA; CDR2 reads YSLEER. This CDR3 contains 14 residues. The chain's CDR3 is CASSKYGADNEQFF.

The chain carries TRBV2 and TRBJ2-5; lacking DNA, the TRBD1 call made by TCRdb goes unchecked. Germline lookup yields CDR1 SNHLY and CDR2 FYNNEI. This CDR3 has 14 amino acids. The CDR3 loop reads CASSDGQGWDTQYF.

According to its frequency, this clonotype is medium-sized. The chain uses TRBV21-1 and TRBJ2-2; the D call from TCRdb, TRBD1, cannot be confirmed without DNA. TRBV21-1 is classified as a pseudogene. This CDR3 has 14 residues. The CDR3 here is CARLTGNPNGELFF.

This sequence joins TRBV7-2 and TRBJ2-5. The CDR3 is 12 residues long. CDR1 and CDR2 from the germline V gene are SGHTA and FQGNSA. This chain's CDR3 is CASSLVFETQYF. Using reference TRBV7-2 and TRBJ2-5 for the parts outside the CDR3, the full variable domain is GAGVSQSPSNKVTEKGKDVELRCDPISGHTALYWYRQSLGQGLEFLIYFQGNSAPDKSGLPSDRFSAERTGGSVSTLTIQRTQQEDSAVYLCASSLVFETQYFGPGTRLLVL.

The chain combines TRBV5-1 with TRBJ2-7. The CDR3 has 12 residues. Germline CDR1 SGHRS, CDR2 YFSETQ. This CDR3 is CASSVGEVEQYF.

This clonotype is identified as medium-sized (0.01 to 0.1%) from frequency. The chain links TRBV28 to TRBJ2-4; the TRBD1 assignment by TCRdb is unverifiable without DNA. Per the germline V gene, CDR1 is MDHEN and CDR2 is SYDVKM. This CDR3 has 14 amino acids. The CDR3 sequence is CASISTAGANIQYF. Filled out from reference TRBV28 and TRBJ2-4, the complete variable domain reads DVKVTQSSRYLVKRTGEKVFLECVQDMDHENMFWYRQDPGLGLRLIYFSYDVKMKEKGDIPEGYSVSREKKERFSLILESASTNQTSMYLCASISTAGANIQYFGAGTRLSVL.

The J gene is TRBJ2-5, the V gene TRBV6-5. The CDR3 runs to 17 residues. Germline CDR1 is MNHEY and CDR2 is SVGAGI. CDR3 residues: CASGAYATGEDQETQYF.

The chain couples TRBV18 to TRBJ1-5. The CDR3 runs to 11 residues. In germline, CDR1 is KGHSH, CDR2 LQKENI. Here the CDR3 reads CASSPGTTQHF.